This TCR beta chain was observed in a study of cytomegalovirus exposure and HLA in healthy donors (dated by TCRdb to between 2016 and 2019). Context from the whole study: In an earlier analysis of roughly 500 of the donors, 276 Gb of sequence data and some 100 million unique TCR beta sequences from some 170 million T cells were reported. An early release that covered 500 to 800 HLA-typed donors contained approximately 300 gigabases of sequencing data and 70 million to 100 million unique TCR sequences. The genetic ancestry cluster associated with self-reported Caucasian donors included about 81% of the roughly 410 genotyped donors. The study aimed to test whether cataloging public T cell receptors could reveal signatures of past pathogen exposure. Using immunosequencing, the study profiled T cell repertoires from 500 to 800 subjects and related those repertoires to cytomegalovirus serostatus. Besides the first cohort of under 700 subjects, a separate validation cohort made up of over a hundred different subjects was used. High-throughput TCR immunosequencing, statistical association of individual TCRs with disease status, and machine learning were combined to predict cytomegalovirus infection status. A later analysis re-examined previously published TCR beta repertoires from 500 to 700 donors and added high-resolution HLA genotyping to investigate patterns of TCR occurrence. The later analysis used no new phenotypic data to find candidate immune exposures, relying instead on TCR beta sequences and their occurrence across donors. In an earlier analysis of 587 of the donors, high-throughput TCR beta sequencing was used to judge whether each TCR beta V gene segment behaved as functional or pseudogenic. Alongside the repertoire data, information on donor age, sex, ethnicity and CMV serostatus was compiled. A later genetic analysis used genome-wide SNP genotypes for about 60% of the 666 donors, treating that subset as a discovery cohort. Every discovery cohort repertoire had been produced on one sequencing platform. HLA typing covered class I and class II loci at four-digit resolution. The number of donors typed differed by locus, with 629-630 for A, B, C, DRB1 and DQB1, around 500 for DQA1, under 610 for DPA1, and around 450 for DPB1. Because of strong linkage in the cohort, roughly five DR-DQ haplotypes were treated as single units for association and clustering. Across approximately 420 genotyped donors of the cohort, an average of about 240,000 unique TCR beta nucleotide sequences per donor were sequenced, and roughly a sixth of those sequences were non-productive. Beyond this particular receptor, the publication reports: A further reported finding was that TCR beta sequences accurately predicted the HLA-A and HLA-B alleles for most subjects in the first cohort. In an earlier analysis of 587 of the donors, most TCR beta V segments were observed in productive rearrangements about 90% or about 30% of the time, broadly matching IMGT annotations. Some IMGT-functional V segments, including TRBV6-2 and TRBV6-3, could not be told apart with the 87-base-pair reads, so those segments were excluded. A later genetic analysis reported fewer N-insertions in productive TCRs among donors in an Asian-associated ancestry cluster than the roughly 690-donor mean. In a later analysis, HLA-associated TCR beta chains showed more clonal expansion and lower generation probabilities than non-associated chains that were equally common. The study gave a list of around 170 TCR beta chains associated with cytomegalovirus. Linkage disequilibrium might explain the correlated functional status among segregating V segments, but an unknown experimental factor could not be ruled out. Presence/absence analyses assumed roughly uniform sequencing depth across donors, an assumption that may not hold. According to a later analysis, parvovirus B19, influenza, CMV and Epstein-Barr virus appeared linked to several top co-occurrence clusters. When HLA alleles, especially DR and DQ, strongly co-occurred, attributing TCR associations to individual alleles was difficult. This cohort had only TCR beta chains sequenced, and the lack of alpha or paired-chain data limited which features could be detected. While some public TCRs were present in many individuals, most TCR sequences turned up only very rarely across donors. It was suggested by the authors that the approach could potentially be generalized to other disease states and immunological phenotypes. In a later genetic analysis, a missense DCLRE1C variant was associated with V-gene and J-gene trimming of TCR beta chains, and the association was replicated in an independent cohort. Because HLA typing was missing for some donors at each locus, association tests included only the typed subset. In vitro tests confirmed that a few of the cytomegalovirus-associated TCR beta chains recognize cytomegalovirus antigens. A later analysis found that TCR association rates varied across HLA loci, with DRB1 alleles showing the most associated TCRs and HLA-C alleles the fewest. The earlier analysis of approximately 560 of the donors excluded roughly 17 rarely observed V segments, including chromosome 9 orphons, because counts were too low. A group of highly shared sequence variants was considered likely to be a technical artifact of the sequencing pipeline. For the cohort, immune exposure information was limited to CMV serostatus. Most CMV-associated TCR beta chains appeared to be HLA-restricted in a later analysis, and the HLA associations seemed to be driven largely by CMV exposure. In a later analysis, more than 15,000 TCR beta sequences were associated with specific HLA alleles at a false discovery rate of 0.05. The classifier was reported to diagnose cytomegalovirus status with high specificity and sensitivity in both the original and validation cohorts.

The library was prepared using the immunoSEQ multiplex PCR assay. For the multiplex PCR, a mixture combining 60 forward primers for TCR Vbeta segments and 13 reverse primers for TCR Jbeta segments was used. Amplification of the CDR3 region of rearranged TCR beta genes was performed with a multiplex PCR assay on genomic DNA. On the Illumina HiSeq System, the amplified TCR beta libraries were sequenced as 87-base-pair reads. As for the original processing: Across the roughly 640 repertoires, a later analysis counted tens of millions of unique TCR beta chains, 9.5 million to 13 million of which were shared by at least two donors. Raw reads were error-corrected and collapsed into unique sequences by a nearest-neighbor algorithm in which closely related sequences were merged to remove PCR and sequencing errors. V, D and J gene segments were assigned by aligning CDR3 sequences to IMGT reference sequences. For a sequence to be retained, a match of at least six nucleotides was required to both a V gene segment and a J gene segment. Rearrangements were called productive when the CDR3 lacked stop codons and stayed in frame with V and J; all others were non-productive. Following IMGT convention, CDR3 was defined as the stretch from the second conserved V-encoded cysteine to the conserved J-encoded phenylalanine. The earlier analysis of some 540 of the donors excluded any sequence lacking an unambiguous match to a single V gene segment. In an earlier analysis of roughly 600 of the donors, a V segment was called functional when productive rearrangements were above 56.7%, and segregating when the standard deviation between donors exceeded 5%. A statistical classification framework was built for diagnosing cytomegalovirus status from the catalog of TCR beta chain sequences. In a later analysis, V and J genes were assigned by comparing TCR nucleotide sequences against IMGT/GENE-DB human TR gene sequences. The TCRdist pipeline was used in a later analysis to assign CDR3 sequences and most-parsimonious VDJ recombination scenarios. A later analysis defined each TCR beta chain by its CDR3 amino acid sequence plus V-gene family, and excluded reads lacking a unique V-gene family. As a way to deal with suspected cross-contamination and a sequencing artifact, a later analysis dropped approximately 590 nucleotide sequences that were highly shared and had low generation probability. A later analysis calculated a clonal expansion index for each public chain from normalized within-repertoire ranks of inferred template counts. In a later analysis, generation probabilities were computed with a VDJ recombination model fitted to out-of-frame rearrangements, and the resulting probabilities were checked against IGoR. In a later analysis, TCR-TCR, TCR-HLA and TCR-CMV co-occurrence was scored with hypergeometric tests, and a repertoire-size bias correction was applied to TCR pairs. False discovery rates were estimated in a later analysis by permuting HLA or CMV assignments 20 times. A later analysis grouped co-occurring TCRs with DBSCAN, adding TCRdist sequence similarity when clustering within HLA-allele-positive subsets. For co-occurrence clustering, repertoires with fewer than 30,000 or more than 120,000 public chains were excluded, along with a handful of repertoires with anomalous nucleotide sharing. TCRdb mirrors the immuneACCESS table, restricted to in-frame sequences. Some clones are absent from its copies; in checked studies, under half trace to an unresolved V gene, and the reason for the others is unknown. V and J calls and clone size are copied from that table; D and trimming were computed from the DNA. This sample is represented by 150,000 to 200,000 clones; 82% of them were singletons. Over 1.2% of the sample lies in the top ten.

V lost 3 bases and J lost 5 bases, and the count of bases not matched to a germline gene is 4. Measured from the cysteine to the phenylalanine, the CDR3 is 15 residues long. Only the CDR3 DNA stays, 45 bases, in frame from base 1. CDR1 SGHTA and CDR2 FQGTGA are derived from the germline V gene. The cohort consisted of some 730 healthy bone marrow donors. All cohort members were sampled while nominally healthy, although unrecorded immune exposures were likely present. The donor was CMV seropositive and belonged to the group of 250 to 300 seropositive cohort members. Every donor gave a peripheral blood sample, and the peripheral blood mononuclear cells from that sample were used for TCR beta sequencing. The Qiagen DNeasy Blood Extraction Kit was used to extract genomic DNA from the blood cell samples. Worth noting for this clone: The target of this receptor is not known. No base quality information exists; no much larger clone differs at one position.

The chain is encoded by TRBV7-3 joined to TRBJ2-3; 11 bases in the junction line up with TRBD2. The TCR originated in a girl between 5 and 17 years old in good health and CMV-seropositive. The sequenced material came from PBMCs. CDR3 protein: CASSFSGGALDTQYF. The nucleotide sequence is TGTGCCAGCAGCTTTAGCGGGGGGGCCCTAGATACGCAGTATTTT.